Sequencing of this T cell receptor (beta chain) was carried out in a study of blood T cells in healthy people across ages. Using a J-beta primer mix together with a sample-barcoded 5' primer, a second PCR was run for roughly 6 to 12 cycles. TCRdb used MiXCR to reprocess the 5' RACE reads, holding one entry per CDR3 protein. This table has over 950,000 distinct CDR3 sequences, approximately 38% appearing once. Deletions cut 0 bases from V and 4 bases from J, with 19 bases between. CDR1 and CDR2 (germline): LGHNA, YSLEER. This CDR3 comprises 18 residues. This clonotype was seen a handful of times. This clonotype originated in a young man in good health. This chain connects TRBV4-3 to TRBJ2-1; D might be TRBD1 or TRBD2, each matching 5 bases. Sequenced: blood. The CDR3 protein is CASSQEAHRGGPYNEQFF. CDR3 DNA sequence: TGCGCCAGCAGCCAAGAAGCTCATCGGGGCGGGCCTTACAATGAGCAGTTCTTC.